This TCR beta chain derives from a study of T cells after yellow fever vaccination. TCRdb re-analysed the 5' RACE reads in MiXCR, keeping a single row per CDR3 protein. The sample records more than 95,000 distinct CDR3 sequences, about 15% being singletons. CDR3 size: 15 residues. Losses at the gene ends were 0 bases for V and 10 bases for J; bases not matched to a gene: 11. Germline CDR1 reads SGDLS; CDR2 reads YYNGEE. This specimen was CD8+ T cells sorted from PBMCs, taken 5 days after the yellow fever booster vaccination. This chain uses TRBV9 with TRBJ2-3; 7 bases match TRBD2. This receptor was taken from a man younger than 30 who received the YFV17D yellow fever vaccine. Here the CDR3 DNA reads TGTGCCAGCAGCGTAGAGGCGGGGGACGGTAAAGCGCAGTATTTT. Its translation is CASSVEAGDGKAQYF.